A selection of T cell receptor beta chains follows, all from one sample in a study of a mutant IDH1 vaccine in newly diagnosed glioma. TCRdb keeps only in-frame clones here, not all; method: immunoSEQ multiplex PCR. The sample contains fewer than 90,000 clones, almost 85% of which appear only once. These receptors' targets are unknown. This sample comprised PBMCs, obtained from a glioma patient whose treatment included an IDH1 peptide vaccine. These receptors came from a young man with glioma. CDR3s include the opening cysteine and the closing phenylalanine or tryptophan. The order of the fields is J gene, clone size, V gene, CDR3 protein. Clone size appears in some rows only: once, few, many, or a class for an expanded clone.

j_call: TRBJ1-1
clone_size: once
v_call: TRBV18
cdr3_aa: CASSSFLAGGTEAFF

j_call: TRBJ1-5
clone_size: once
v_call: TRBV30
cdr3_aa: CAWSRVLSNQPQHF

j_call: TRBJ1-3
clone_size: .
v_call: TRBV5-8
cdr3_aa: CASSLVAGNTIYF

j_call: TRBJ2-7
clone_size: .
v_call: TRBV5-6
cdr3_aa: CASSWFVSSYEQYF

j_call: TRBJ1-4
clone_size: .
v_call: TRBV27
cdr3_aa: CASSLTGPTNEKLFF

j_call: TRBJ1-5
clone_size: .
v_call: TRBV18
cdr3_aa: CASSFDPNQPQHF

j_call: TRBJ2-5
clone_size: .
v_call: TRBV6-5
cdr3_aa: CASSYGHGGQETQYF

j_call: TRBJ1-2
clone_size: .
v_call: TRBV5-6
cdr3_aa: CASSFVGTDYGYTF

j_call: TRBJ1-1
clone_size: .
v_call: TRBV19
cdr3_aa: CASGDLMGDTEAFF

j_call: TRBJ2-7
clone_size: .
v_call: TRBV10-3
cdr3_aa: CAISWQAYEQYF

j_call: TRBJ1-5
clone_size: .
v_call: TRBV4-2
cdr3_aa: CASSHVVRDREGQPQHF

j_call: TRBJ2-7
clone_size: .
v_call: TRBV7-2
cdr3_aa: CASSFTGTYEQYF

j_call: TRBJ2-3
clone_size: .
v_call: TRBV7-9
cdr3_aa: CASSFSGRARTDTQYF

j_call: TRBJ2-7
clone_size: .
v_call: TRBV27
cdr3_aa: CASSFRTGQGSAYEQYF

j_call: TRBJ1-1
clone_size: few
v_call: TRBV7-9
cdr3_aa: CASSPLRSNTEAFF

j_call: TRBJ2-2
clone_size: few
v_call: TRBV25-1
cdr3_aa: CASSERTGELFF

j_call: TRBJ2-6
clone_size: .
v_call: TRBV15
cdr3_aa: CATSLSGGTVLSGANVLTF

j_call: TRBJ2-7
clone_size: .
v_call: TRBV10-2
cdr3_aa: CASSEYQRMYYEQYF

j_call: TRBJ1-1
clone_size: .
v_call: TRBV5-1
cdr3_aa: CASSLSGGTEAFF

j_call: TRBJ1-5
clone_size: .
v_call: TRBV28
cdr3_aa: CASSPQRSLKDLDSNQPQHF

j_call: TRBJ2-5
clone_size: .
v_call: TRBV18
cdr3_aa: CASSPRLTSGQETQYF

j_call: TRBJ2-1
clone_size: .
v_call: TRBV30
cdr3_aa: CAWMSGHNEQFF

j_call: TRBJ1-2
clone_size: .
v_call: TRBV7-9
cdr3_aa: CASSFSTTNYGYTF

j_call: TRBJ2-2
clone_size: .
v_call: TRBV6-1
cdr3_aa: CASSESPWTANTGELFF

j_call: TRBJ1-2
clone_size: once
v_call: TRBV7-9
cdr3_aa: CASSLEAYGYTF

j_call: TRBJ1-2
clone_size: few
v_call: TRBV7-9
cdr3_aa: CASSLINYTF

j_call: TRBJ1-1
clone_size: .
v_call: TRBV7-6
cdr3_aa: CASSLEVAGEAFF

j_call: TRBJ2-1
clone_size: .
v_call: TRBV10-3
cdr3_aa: CAISESGGGADFEQFF

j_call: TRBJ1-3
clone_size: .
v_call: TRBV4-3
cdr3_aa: CASSRSHDRVDTIYF

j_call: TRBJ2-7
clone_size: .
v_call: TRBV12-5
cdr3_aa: CASGRLAGYEQYF

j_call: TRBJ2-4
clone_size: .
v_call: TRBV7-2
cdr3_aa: CASSPPTGSKNIQYF

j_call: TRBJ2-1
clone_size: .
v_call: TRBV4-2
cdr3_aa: CASSQAGGQRNEQFF

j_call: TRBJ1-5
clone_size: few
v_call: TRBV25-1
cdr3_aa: CAKVQGTYNQPQHF